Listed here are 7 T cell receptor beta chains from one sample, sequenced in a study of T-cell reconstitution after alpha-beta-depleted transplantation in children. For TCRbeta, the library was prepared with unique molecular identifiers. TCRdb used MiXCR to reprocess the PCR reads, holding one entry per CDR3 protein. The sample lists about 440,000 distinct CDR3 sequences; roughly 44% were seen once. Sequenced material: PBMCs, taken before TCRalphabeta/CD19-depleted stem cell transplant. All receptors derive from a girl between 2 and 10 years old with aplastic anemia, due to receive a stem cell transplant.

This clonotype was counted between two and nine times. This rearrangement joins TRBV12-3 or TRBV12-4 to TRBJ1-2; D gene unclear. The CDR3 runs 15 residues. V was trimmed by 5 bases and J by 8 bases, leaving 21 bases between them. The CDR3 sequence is CASSPDPDPQRGYTF. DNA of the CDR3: TGTGCCAGCAGTCCTGACCCGGACCCCCAGCGCGGCTACACCTTC.

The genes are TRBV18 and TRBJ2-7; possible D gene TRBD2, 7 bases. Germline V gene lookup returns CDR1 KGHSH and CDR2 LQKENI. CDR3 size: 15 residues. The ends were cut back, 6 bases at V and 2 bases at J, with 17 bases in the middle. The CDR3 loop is CASSTGGGRTYEQYF. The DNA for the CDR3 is TGTGCCAGCTCTACCGGCGGGGGCCGAACCTACGAGCAGTACTTC.

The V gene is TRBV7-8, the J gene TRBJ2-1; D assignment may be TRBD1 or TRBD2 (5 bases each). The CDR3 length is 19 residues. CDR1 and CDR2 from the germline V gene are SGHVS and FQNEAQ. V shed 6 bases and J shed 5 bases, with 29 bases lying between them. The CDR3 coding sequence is TGTGCCAGCAGAAAGACGCAGGGTTTCGGGGCCTATAGTGACAATGAGCAGTTCTTC. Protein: CASRKTQGFGAYSDNEQFF. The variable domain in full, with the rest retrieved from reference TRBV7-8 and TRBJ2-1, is GAGVSQSPRYKVAKRGQDVALRCDPISGHVSLFWYQQALGQGPEFLTYFQNEAQLDKSGLPSDRFFAERPEGSVSTLKIQRTQQEDSAVYLCASRKTQGFGAYSDNEQFFGPGTRLTVL.

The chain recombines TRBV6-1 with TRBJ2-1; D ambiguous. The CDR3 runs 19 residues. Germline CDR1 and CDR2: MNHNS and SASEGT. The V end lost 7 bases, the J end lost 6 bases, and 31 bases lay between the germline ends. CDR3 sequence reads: CASTPGSGALLVSINEQFF. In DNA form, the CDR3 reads TGTGCCAGCACCCCCGGGTCAGGTGCCCTCCTTGTCTCAATCAATGAGCAGTTCTTC.

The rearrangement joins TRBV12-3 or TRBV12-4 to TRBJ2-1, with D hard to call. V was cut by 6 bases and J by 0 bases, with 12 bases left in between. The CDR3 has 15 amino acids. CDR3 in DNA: TGTGCCAGCAGCTTGGCCCAACGCTCCTACAATGAGCAGTTCTTC. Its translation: CASSLAQRSYNEQFF.

CDR3 sequence: CASSYSSQPQHF. For the CDR3, the DNA is TGTGCCAGCAGTTACTCTTCCCAGCCCCAGCATTTT. The chain joins TRBV6-6 to TRBJ1-5, with unresolved D. Germline CDR1 reads MNHNY; CDR2 reads SVGAGI (reference sequence). There are 12 residues in the CDR3. Between the trimmed V and J ends, which lost 0 bases and 7 bases, there was a span of 4 bases.

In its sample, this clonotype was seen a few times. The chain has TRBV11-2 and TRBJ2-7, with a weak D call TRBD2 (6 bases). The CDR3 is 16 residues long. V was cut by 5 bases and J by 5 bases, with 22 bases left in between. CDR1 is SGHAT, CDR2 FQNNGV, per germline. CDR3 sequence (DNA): TGTGCCAGCAGCCCCCAGCGGGCAGGGTTCTTCCACGAGCAGTACTTC. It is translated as CASSPQRAGFFHEQYF.